This T cell receptor (beta chain) was profiled in a study of blood T cell repertoires in COVID-19. Background on the study: Researchers got acute and convalescent COVID-19 samples from the United States, Italy and Spain. The cDNA or gDNA used as material had been derived from T cells, B-cell-depleted T cells, or PBMCs.

Participants had their cohort set by participant-reported clinical history. This table comes from immunoSEQ multiplex PCR, and its TCRdb copy is limited to in-frame clones, with some not included. The sample lists 150,000 to 200,000 clones, more than 75% occurring once. V lost 3 bases and J 3 bases, leaving 6 bases between the germline ends. The CDR3 loop spans 13 amino acids. Germline V CDR1 and CDR2: MNHEY, SMNVEV (reference sequence). The source material was PBMCs or T cells enriched from blood (not recorded which). V gene TRBV27 combines with J gene TRBJ2-1; D gene ambiguous. The sequence was obtained from a woman aged 45-59 years who had recovered from COVID-19. CDR3 nucleotide sequence: TGTGCCAGCAGTTTTTACAGCTACAATGAGCAGTTCTTC. Residues: CASSFYSYNEQFF.